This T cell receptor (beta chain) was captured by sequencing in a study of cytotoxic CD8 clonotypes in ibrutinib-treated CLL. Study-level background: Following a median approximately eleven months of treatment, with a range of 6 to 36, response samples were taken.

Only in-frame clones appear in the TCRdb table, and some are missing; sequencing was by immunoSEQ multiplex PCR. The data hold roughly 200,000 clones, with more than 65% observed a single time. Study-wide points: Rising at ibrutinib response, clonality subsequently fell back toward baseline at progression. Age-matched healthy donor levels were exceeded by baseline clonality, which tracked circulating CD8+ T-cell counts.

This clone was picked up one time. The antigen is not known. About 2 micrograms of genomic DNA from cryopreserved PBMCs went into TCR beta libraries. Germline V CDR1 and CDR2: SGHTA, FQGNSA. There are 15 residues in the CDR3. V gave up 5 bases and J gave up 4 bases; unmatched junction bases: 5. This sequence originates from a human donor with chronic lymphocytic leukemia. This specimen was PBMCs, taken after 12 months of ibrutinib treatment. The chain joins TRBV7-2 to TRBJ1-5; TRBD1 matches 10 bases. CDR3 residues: CASSPDRGRNQPQHF. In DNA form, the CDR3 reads TGTGCCAGCAGCCCAGACAGGGGGCGAAATCAGCCCCAGCATTTT.